These 25 T cell receptor beta chains were sequenced from one sample in a study of a mutant IDH1 vaccine in newly diagnosed glioma. Time point described: week 11, during vaccination. Each vaccine dose was 300 ug of mutant IDH1 20-mer peptide, with topical imiquimod. Assay: immunoSEQ multiplex PCR; the TCRdb copy retains only in-frame clones and omits some. Of fewer than 70,000 clones in the sample, 84% were seen once. No antigen has been identified for these receptors. The source material was PBMCs, sampled from a glioma patient whose treatment included an IDH1 peptide vaccine. Receptors were obtained from a man aged 25 to 45 with glioma.

CDR3 sequence (DNA): TGTGCCAGCAGTAGTGCCTCGTGGGGTCGAAGGATAAGCGAAAAACTGTTTTTT. Its protein product is CASSSASWGRRISEKLFF. The V call is TRBV11-2, the J call TRBJ1-4, with D unclear. The CDR3 consists of 18 residues. CDR1 is SGHAT, CDR2 FQNNGV, per germline. Trimming removed 6 bases from V and 8 bases from J, with 28 bases in between.

The chain uses TRBV5-4 and TRBJ2-7; D is perhaps TRBD2 (6 bases). The CDR3 extends over 16 amino acids. CDR1 is SGHNT and CDR2 is YYREEE in the germline V gene (reference sequence). V was pared by 1 base and J by 0 bases, with 14 bases between. The CDR3 nucleotides read TGTGCCAGCAGCTTGTATCGCGGGGAGAGCTCCTACGAGCAGTACTTC. The encoded protein is CASSLYRGESSYEQYF.

V is TRBV2 and J is TRBJ2-5; D might be TRBD1 or TRBD2, each matching 5 bases. The V end was cut by 0 bases, the J end by 5 bases, with 16 bases between. CDR1 and CDR2 (germline): SNHLY, FYNNEI. The CDR3 contains 16 residues. Here the CDR3 reads CASSEAAGVRGETQYF. CDR3 nucleotide sequence: TGTGCCAGCAGTGAAGCAGCCGGGGTGAGGGGCGAGACCCAGTACTTC.

The V gene is TRBV6-6, the J gene TRBJ2-7, with 7 positions matching TRBD1. The germline gives CDR1 MNHNY, CDR2 SVGAGI (reference sequence). J lost 2 bases, V lost 0 bases, and 7 bases had no gene match. The CDR3 spans 16 residues. CDR3 DNA: TGTGCCAGCAGTTACTCGACAATAGGGGGCCCCTACGAGCAGTACTTC. Encoded protein: CASSYSTIGGPYEQYF.

This sequence joins TRBV18 and TRBJ2-5; tentatively, D is TRBD1 or TRBD2 (5 bases each). Looked up from germline, CDR1 is KGHSH and CDR2 is LQKENI. The CDR3 spans 13 residues. V was trimmed by 3 bases and J by 4 bases, leaving 9 bases between them. The CDR3 DNA sequence: TGTGCCAGCTCACCTAAGGGGACAGAGACCCAGTACTTC. Amino acids: CASSPKGTETQYF.

The gene calls are TRBV11-2 and TRBJ2-1; 7 bases are a match to TRBD2. This CDR3 region has 14 residues. The V gene's germline CDR1 is SGHAT and CDR2 FQNNGV. V lost 1 base to trimming and J lost 6 bases; unmatched junction nucleotides: 3. The chain's CDR3 is CASSLVRTSNEQFF. CDR3 sequence (DNA): TGTGCCAGCAGCTTAGTCCGGACTAGCAATGAGCAGTTCTTC.

This clone was seen a few times. The J gene is TRBJ1-1, the V gene TRBV30, with 8 bases fitting TRBD1. The CDR3 totals 13 residues. CDR1 GTSNPN and CDR2 SVGIG come from the germline V gene (reference sequence). V shed 5 bases and J 8 bases; nucleotides not matched to a gene: 10. CDR3 coding DNA: TGTGCCTGGGGAGGGAACAGGGGGTACGAAGCTTTCTTT. Protein product: CAWGGNRGYEAFF.

The count of this clone is one. The gene calls are TRBV7-9 and TRBJ1-1; maybe TRBD1 (6 bases). Trimming took off 5 bases at V and 5 bases at J, with 18 bases between the two ends. This CDR3 region has 15 residues. Germline V lookup: CDR1 SEHNR, CDR2 FQNEAQ (reference sequence). The CDR3 loop is CASSPTQQGATEAFF. CDR3 DNA sequence: TGTGCCAGCAGCCCGACGCAACAGGGAGCAACTGAAGCTTTCTTT.

V usage is TRBV2 and J usage is TRBJ2-5, with D maybe TRBD2 (6 bases). Trimming left V 8 bases short and J 0 bases short, with 16 bases between. In germline, CDR1 is SNHLY, CDR2 FYNNEI. CDR3 size: 15 residues. The CDR3 nucleotides read TGTGCCAGCTACCGGGACTGGGGGTACCAAGAGACCCAGTACTTC. Its translation: CASYRDWGYQETQYF.

The V gene is TRBV9, the J gene TRBJ1-3; D not certain. CDR1 SGDLS and CDR2 YYNGEE come from the germline V gene. Trimming took off 0 bases at V and 4 bases at J, with 17 bases between the two ends. The CDR3 covers 17 residues. The CDR3 loop reads CASSVGGRGGSGNTIYF. The CDR3 bases are TGTGCCAGCAGCGTAGGGGGTCGGGGAGGGAGCGGAAACACCATATATTTT.

The chain recombines TRBV19 with TRBJ2-7, with no clear D. This CDR3 is built from 15 residues. Germline CDR1 and CDR2: LNHDA and SQIVND (reference sequence). Deletions cut 1 base from V and 4 bases from J, with 14 bases between. CDR3 sequence reads: CASSIVTMGAYEQYF. As DNA, the CDR3 is TGTGCCAGTAGTATAGTGACAATGGGCGCATACGAGCAGTACTTC.

In its sample, this clone was seen once. V usage is TRBV30 and J usage is TRBJ1-2; 7 nucleotides agree with TRBD1. In germline, CDR1 is GTSNPN, CDR2 SVGIG (reference sequence). Unmatched junction bases numbered 11, after V lost 2 bases and J lost 8 bases. The CDR3 is 14 amino acids. CDR3 DNA sequence: TGTGCCTGGAGTCGGCCAAACAGGGGACGGGGCTACACCTTC. It translates to CAWSRPNRGRGYTF. The variable domain in full, with the rest retrieved from reference TRBV30 and TRBJ1-2, is SQTIHQWPATLVQPVGSPLSLECTVEGTSNPNLYWYRQAAGRGLQLLFYSVGIGQISSEVPQNLSASRPQDRQFILSSKKLLLSDSGFYLCAWSRPNRGRGYTFGSGTRLTVV.

The chain carries TRBV5-1 and TRBJ2-7; weak D call: TRBD1 (5 bases). Between the trimmed V and J ends, which lost 0 bases and 6 bases, there was a span of 19 bases. This CDR3 contains 16 residues. CDR1 is SGHRS and CDR2 is YFSETQ in the germline V gene. CDR3 loop: CASSLGPMQGRSEQYF. CDR3 DNA sequence: TGCGCCAGCAGCTTGGGACCTATGCAGGGTAGGTCCGAGCAGTACTTC.

This rearrangement joins TRBV6-1 to TRBJ1-3; D is ambiguous. V lost 1 base and J lost 0, with 13 bases in between. The CDR3 loop spans 17 amino acids. Germline CDR1 and CDR2: MNHNS and SASEGT. The CDR3 DNA is TGTGCCAGCAGTGAAGGATGGGATTACGGCTCTGGAAACACCATATATTTT. Its protein product is CASSEGWDYGSGNTIYF.

The chain is built from TRBV13 and TRBJ2-1; no firm D call. The CDR3 has 14 residues. Per the germline V gene, CDR1 is PRHDT and CDR2 is FYEKMQ (reference sequence). Trimming stripped 5 bases from V and 0 bases from J, with 8 bases between. DNA of the CDR3: TGTGCCAGCAGCCCTGGCGCCTCCTACAATGAGCAGTTCTTC. Encoded protein: CASSPGASYNEQFF.

By its share, this clone is medium-sized. The chain combines TRBV20-1 with TRBJ1-1; unclear D gene. From germline, CDR1 is DFQATT and CDR2 SNEGSKA (reference sequence). The CDR3 is 11 amino acids. The CDR3 region is CRVTEDTEAFF. CDR3 DNA sequence: TGCAGAGTTACAGAGGACACTGAAGCTTTCTTT.

The chain employs TRBV28 and TRBJ1-5; a weak D match, TRBD1 (6 bases). The CDR3 is made up of 17 amino acids. With 4 bases removed from V and 3 bases from J, the gap between germline ends came to 19 bases. In germline, CDR1 is MDHEN, CDR2 SYDVKM. CDR3 amino acids: CASSSPRLAGDNQPQHF. The CDR3 DNA follows: TGTGCCAGCAGTTCCCCAAGGTTGGCAGGGGACAATCAGCCCCAGCATTTT.

The rearrangement links TRBV2 to TRBJ2-7; TRBD2 agrees at 9 bases. The CDR3 is 15 residues long. Germline trimming cut 1 base from V and 2 bases from J; bases unmatched to any gene: 3. CDR1 is SNHLY and CDR2 is FYNNEI in the germline V gene. The CDR3 DNA sequence: TGTGCCAGCAGTGAAGGGACTAGCGTTACCTACGAGCAGTACTTC. It encodes CASSEGTSVTYEQYF.

The chain links TRBV15 to TRBJ1-2; no reliable D call. V lost 0 bases to trimming and J lost 2 bases, with 7 bases between them. This CDR3 spans 14 amino acids. Germline V lookup: CDR1 LNHNV, CDR2 YYDKDF (reference sequence). The CDR3 loop is CATSRDTRNYGYTF. DNA of the CDR3: TGTGCCACCAGCAGAGATACTAGGAACTATGGCTACACCTTC.

This clone has only one observation. The J gene is TRBJ2-7, the V gene TRBV5-1; TRBD1 agrees at 9 bases. Trimming cost V 0 bases and J 4 bases; bases outside gene matches: 5. CDR1 and CDR2 from the germline V gene are SGHRS and YFSETQ. The CDR3 spans 15 residues. CDR3: CASSLGQGEQYEQYF. CDR3 nucleotide sequence: TGCGCCAGCAGCTTGGGACAGGGGGAACAGTACGAGCAGTACTTC.

This sequence joins TRBV4-2 and TRBJ1-5; TRBD1 is a possible D gene (6 bases). CDR1 and CDR2 from the germline V gene are LGHNA and YNFKEQ. The length of the CDR3 is 18 residues. The V and J ends lost 0 bases and 5 bases respectively, with 20 bases between them. CDR3 loop: CASSQDRGGPRGHQPQHF. The CDR3 nucleotides read TGTGCCAGCAGCCAAGATCGGGGAGGGCCCAGGGGCCATCAGCCCCAGCATTTT.

This clone was detected a few times. The chain joins TRBV6-5 to TRBJ1-2, with no clear D. Germline values: CDR1 MNHEY, CDR2 SVGAGI. The CDR3 is made up of 14 amino acids. The V and J ends lost 0 bases and 8 bases respectively, with 13 bases between them. In nucleotides, the CDR3 is TGTGCCAGCAGTTACTCACCACATAACAGCGGCTACACCTTC. Protein: CASSYSPHNSGYTF.

This clone was picked up a small number of times. The J gene is TRBJ2-5, the V gene TRBV28, with 11 bases lining up with TRBD2. CDR3 length: 18 residues. The germline gives CDR1 MDHEN, CDR2 SYDVKM. Trimming removed 3 bases from V and 5 bases from J; junction bases left unmatched: 14. DNA of the CDR3: TGTGCCAGCAGTTTGGCCAGACTAGCGGGGTCCCCCCGGGAGACCCAGTACTTC. It codes for CASSLARLAGSPRETQYF.

J is TRBJ2-3 and V is TRBV30, with 7 positions matching TRBD2. Germline V gene lookup returns CDR1 GTSNPN and CDR2 SVGIG (reference sequence). After removal of 5 bases from V and 5 bases from J, the junction contained 10 bases not matched to a gene. The CDR3 sequence is 14 residues long. Written as DNA, the CDR3 is TGTGCCTGGGCCTTGGGAGGGGCACAAGATACGCAGTATTTT. It is translated as CAWALGGAQDTQYF. The full variable domain, its missing parts supplied by reference TRBV30 and TRBJ2-3, is SQTIHQWPATLVQPVGSPLSLECTVEGTSNPNLYWYRQAAGRGLQLLFYSVGIGQISSEVPQNLSASRPQDRQFILSSKKLLLSDSGFYLCAWALGGAQDTQYFGPGTRLTVL.

The chain is built from TRBV29-1 and TRBJ2-6; perhaps TRBD1 as D (6 bases). V shed 0 bases and J shed 2 bases, with 11 bases lying between them. CDR1 is SQVTM, CDR2 ANQGSEA, per germline. This CDR3 comprises 16 residues. CDR3 protein: CSVEEEQGPGANVLTF. CDR3 nucleotide sequence: TGCAGCGTTGAAGAAGAACAGGGTCCTGGGGCCAACGTCCTGACTTTC.